At least ten counts were recorded for the clone carrying this T cell receptor (beta chain). The target antigen is unknown. V gave up 8 bases and J gave up 2 bases, with 12 bases separating them. The CDR3 covers 13 residues. In germline, CDR1 is MNHEY, CDR2 SMNVEV (reference sequence). From RNA transcripts, TCR beta CDR3 regions were amplified. Researchers ran a first-round RT-PCR on the TCR CDR3 using the HTBI primer set. TCRdb redid the calling of the multiplex PCR reads with MiXCR, one entry per CDR3 protein. The sample records 350,000 to 400,000 distinct CDR3 sequences, about a fifth being singletons. Used for diagnoses were clinical symptoms, serum thyroxine and TRAb, thyroid ultrasound and orbital computed tomography. The data belong to a study of T cells in Graves' hyperthyroidism and ophthalmopathy. The study's findings and limits: A model of 13 V-J pairs discriminated ophthalmopathy from stable hyperthyroidism. Peripheral blood also featured most of the thyroid clonotypes expanded above 0.001.

Sequenced input: blood. The TCR sequence derives from a man younger than 35 with Graves' ophthalmopathy. The chain employs TRBV27 and TRBJ2-5, with unresolved D. CDR3 in amino acids: CASAIMEQETQYF. The CDR3 nucleotides are TGTGCCAGCGCCATTATGGAACAAGAGACCCAGTACTTC.